Included here is one T cell receptor beta chain sequence, with context. CDR1 and CDR2 from the germline V gene are MDHEN and SYDVKM. The trim removed 10 bases at V and 8 bases at J, leaving 12 bases unmatched. The CDR3 runs to 14 residues. These data originate in a study of blood T cell repertoires in COVID-19. Patients in Seattle were enrolled during active infection, then followed longitudinally. How the authors handled the data: By means of reference gene primer amplification, nucleated cell counts were estimated. Data came from immunoSEQ multiplex PCR; TCRdb stores just in-frame clones and leaves some out. That table furnishes V, J and clone size, whereas the DNA furnished D and trimming. This table has approximately 65,000 clones, about 92% appearing once.

The chain employs TRBV28 and TRBJ1-2; 11 bases map to TRBD1. The sample consisted of peripheral blood. The source of this sequence is a man in his fifties or sixties with COVID-19, enrolled during active disease. CDR3: CATGEGQGVGGYTF. The CDR3 nucleotides are TGTGCCACAGGCGAGGGACAGGGGGTAGGGGGCTACACCTTC.